Following are 3 T cell receptor beta chains from one sample sequenced in a study of cytomegalovirus exposure and HLA in healthy donors. Primers: 60 Vbeta forward and 13 Jbeta reverse. Sequencing was performed with immunoSEQ multiplex PCR; in TCRdb, only in-frame clones are kept and a portion is missing. The sample contains 150,000 to 200,000 clones, around four fifths of which appear only once. Sequences were obtained from PBMCs. The receptors were sampled from a female donor in good health and CMV-seronegative.

The rearrangement joins TRBV5-1 to TRBJ1-3; 7 positions agree with TRBD1. This CDR3 contains 16 residues. Germline lookup yields CDR1 SGHRS and CDR2 YFSETQ. V gave up 5 bases and J gave up 0 bases; unmatched junction bases: 8. This chain's CDR3 is CASRYSYRGSGNTIYF. The CDR3 DNA sequence: TGCGCCAGCAGATACTCGTACAGGGGCTCTGGAAACACCATATATTTT.

This clone was counted once. This sequence joins TRBV28 and TRBJ1-4; 7 positions match TRBD1. The germline gives CDR1 MDHEN, CDR2 SYDVKM. There are 15 residues in the CDR3. Trimming took 4 bases from V and 0 from J; bases not matched to a gene: 2. The DNA of the CDR3 is TGTGCCAGCAGTTCCGGGACAGCAACTAATGAAAAACTGTTTTTT. The encoded protein is CASSSGTATNEKLFF.

V usage is TRBV28 and J usage is TRBJ2-5; 10 nucleotides agree with TRBD1. The end of the DNA aligns better with TRBJ2-7, so the J call may be wrong. This CDR3 comprises 14 residues. CDR1 MDHEN and CDR2 SYDVKM come from the germline V gene. The CDR3 is CASSLGQGRGEQYF. The CDR3 DNA reads TGTGCCAGCAGTTTGGGACAGGGGAGGGGCGAGCAGTACTTC.